This T cell receptor beta chain was identified during a study of cytomegalovirus exposure and HLA in healthy donors. Vbeta (60) and Jbeta (13) primers were used in the PCR. Data came from immunoSEQ multiplex PCR; TCRdb stores just in-frame clones and leaves some out. The data show tens of thousands of clones, roughly 63% seen once. Deletions cut 4 bases from V and 3 bases from J, with 9 bases between. Germline values: CDR1 SGHRS, CDR2 YFSETQ. The CDR3 totals 13 residues. Study-wide results and caveats: The sole available immune exposure information was CMV serostatus.

On this clone itself: Its antigen is still unknown.

This clonotype was obtained from a woman aged 45-60 years in good health and CMV-seropositive. The chain recombines TRBV5-1 with TRBJ2-3; possible D gene TRBD1, 6 bases. The sequenced material came from PBMCs. CDR3 in DNA: TGCGCCAGCAGCGCAGGACAGACAGATACGCAGTATTTT. It codes for CASSAGQTDTQYF.